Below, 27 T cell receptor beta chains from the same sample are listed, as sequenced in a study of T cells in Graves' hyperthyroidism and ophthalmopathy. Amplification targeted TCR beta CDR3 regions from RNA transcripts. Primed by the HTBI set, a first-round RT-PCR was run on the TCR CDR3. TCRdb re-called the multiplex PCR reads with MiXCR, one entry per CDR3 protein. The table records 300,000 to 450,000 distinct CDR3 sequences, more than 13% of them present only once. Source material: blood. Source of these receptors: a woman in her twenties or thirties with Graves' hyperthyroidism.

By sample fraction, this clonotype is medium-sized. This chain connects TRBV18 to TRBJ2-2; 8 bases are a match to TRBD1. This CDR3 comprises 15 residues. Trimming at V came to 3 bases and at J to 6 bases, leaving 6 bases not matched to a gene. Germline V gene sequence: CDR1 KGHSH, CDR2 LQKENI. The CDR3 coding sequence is TGTGCCAGCTCACCGAGACAGGGGTTGGCCGGGGAGCTGTTTTTT. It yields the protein CASSPRQGLAGELFF.

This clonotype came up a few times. The CDR3 coding sequence is TGTGCCAGCAGCGCCGGCCCCCCTGGGTATCAGCCCCAGCATTTT. Its protein is CASSAGPPGYQPQHF. This chain connects TRBV9 to TRBJ1-5; D uncertain. Per the germline V gene, CDR1 is SGDLS and CDR2 is YYNGEE. This CDR3 spans 15 amino acids. Between the trimmed V and J ends, which lost 3 bases and 5 bases, there was a span of 15 bases. Together with reference TRBV9 and TRBJ1-5, the CDR3 gives the full variable domain: DSGVTQTPKHLITATGQRVTLRCSPRSGDLSVYWYQQSLDQGLQFLIQYYNGEERAKGNILERFSAQQFPDLHSELNLSSLELGDSALYFCASSAGPPGYQPQHFGDGTRLSIL.

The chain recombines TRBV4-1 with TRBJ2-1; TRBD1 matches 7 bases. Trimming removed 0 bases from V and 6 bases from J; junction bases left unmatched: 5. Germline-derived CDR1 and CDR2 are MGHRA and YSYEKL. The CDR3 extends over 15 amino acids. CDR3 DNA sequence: TGCGCCAGCAGCCAAGATCGGGCAGGGGGCAATGAGCAGTTCTTC. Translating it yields CASSQDRAGGNEQFF.

This CDR3 is CASSAGQGRDEKLFF. The DNA for the CDR3 is TGTGCCAGCAGCGCCGGACAGGGAAGGGATGAAAAACTGTTTTTT. The rearrangement links TRBV5-5 to TRBJ1-4, with 8 positions matching TRBD1. The CDR3 length is 15 residues. V dropped 4 bases and J dropped 6; count of bases not matched to a gene: 8. Germline V gene data show CDR1 as SGHKS and CDR2 as YYEKEE (reference sequence).

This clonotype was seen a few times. The chain's CDR3 is CASSQPSGRVGGETQYF. Here the CDR3 DNA reads TGTGCCAGCAGCCAACCTAGCGGGAGGGTAGGGGGAGAGACCCAGTACTTC. This chain uses TRBV3-1 with TRBJ2-5; 12 bases are shared with TRBD2. CDR3 length: 17 residues. Unmatched junction bases numbered 8, after V lost 2 bases and J lost 4 bases. In germline, CDR1 is LGHDT, CDR2 YNNKEL (reference sequence).

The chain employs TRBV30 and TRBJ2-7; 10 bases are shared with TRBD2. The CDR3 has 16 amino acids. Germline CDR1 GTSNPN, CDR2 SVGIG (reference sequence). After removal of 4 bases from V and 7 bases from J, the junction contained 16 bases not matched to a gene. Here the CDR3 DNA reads TGTGCCTGGACTAACCATCAAGCGGGAGGGGTCTTTGAGCAGTACTTC. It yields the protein CAWTNHQAGGVFEQYF.

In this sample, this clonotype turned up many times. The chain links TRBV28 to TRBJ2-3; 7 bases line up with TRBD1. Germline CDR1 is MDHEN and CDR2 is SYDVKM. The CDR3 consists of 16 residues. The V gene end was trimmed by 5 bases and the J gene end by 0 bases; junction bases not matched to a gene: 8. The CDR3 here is CASSTGTADSTDTQYF. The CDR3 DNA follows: TGTGCCAGCAGTACCGGGACAGCGGATAGCACAGATACGCAGTATTTT.

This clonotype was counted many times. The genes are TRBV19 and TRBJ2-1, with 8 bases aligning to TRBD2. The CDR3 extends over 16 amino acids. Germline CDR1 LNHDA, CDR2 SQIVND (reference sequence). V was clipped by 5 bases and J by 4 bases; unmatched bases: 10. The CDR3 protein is CASSSGGTRQYNEQFF. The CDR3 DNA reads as TGTGCCAGTAGTTCGGGGGGGACTAGACAGTACAATGAGCAGTTCTTC. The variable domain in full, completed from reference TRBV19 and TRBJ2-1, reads DGGITQSPKYLFRKEGQNVTLSCEQNLNHDAMYWYRQDPGQGLRLIYYSQIVNDFQKGDIAEGYSVSREKKESFPLTVTSAQKNPTAFYLCASSSGGTRQYNEQFFGPGTRLTVL.

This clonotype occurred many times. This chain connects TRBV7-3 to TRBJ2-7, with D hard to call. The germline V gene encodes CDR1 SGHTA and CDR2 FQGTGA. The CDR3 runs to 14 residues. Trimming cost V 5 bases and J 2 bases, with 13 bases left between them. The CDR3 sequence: CASSKGRSAYEQYF. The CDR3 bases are TGTGCCAGCAGCAAAGGACGTTCTGCCTACGAGCAGTACTTC.

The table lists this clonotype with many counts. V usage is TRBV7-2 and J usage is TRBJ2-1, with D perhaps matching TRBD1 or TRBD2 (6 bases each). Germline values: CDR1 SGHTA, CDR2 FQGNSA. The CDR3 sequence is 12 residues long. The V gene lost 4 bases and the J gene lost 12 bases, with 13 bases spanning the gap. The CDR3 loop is CASSSRTAGQFF. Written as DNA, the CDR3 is TGTGCCAGCAGCTCTAGGACAGCGGGGCAGTTCTTC.

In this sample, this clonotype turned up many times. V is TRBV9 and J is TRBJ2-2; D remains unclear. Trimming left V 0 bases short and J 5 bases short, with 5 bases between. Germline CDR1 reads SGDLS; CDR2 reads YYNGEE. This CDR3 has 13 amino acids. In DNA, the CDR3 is TGTGCCAGCAGCGTAGACCAAACCGGGGAGCTGTTTTTT. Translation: CASSVDQTGELFF.

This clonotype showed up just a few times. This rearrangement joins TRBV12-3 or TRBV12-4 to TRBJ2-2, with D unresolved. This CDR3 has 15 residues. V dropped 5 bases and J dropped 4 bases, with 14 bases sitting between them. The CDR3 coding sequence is TGTGCCAGCAGTCCCCCTGGGAATCCCACCGGGGAGCTGTTTTTT. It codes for CASSPPGNPTGELFF.

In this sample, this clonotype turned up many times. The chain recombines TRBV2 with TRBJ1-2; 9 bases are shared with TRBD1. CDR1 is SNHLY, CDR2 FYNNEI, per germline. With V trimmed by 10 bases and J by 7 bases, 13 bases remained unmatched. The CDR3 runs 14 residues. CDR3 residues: CATGGQGSGVGYTF. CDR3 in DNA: TGTGCCACCGGGGGACAGGGAAGTGGGGTTGGCTACACCTTC.

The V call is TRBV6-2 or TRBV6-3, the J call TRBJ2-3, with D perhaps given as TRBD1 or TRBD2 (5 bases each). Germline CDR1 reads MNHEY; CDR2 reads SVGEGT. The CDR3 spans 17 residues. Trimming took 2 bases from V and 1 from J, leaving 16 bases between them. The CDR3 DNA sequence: TGTGCCAGCAGTTACGCCTTATCACGAGGGGGCACAGATACGCAGTATTTT. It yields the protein CASSYALSRGGTDTQYF.

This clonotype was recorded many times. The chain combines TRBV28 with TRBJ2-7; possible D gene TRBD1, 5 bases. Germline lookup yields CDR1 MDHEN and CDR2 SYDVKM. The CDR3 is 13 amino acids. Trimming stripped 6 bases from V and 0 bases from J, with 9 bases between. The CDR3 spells CASRTGHSYEQYF. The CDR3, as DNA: TGTGCCAGCAGAACCGGACACTCCTACGAGCAGTACTTC.

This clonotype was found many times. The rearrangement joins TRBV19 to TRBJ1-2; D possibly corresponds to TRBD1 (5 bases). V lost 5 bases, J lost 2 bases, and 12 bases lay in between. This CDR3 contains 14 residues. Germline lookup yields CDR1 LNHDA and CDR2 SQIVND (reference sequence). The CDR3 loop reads CASSPDSSNYGYTF. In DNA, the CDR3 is TGTGCCAGTAGTCCAGACAGCTCGAACTATGGCTACACCTTC.

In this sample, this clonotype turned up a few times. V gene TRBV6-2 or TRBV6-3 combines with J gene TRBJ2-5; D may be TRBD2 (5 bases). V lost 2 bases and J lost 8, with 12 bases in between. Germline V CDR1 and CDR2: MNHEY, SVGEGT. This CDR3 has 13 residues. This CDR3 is CASSYGVRGTQYF. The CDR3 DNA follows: TGTGCCAGCAGTTACGGCGTCCGGGGTACCCAGTACTTC.

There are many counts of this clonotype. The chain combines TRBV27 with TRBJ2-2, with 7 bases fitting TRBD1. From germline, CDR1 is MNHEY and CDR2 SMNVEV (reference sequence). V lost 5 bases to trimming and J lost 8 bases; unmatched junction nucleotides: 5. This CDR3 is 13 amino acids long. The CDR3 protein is CASSLSGGGELFF. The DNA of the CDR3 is TGTGCCAGCAGTCTCTCAGGGGGTGGGGAGCTGTTTTTT.

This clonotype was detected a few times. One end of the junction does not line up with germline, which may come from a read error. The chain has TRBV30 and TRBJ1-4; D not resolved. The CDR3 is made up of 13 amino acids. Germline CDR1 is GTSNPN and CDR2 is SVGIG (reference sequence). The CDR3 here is CAWSPLTNEELFF. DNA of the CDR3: TGTGCCTGGAGTCCCTTGACTAATGAAGAACTGTTTTTT.

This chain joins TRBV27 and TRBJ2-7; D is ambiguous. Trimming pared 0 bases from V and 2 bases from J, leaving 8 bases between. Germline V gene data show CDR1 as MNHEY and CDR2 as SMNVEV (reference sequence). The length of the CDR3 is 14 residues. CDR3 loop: CASSLSVPTYEQYF. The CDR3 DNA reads TGTGCCAGCAGTTTATCGGTCCCCACCTACGAGCAGTACTTC.

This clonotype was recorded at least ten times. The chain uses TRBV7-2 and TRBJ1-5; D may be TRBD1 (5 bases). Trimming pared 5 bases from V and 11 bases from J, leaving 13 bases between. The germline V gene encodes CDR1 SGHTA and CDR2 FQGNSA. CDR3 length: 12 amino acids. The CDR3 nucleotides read TGTGCCAGCAGCGGGGCCCTGACGGCCCAGCATTTT. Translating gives CASSGALTAQHF.

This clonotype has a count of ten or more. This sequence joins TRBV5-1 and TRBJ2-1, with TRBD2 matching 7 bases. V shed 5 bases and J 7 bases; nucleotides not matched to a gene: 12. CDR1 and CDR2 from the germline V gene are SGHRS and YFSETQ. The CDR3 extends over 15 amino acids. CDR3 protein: CASRGEGLPLNEQFF. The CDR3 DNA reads TGCGCCAGCAGGGGTGAGGGACTACCCCTAAATGAGCAGTTCTTC.

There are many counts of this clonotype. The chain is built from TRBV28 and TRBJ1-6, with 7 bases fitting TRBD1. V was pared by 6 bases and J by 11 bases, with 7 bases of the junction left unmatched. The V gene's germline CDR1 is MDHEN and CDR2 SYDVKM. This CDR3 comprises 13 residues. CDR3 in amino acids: CASSITGDAPLHF. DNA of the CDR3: TGTGCCAGCAGCATAACAGGGGATGCACCCCTCCACTTT.

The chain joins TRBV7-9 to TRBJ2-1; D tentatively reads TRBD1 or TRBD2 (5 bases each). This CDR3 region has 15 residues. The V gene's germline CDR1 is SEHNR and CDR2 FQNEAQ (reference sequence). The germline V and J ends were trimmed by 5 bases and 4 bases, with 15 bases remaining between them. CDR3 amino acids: CASSPPQGAYNEQFF. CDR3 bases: TGTGCCAGCAGCCCCCCCCAGGGAGCATACAATGAGCAGTTCTTC. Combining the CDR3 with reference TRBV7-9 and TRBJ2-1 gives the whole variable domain DTGVSQNPRHKITKRGQNVTFRCDPISEHNRLYWYRQTLGQGPEFLTYFQNEAQLEKSRLLSDRFSAERPKGSFSTLEIQRTEQGDSAMYLCASSPPQGAYNEQFFGPGTRLTVL.

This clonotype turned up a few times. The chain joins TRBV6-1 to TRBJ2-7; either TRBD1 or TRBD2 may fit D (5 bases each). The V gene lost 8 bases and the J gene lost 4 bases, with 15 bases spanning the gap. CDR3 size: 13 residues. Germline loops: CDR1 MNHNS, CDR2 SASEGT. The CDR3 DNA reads TGTGCCAGCCTCATGGGACGGCCGTACGAGCAGTACTTC. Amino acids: CASLMGRPYEQYF.

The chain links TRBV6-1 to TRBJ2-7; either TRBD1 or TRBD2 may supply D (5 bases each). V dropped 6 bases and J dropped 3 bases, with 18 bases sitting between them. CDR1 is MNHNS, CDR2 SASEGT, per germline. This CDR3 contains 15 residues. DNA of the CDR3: TGTGCCAGCAGCTATTCCGGGACCACAAACTACGAGCAGTACTTC. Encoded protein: CASSYSGTTNYEQYF.

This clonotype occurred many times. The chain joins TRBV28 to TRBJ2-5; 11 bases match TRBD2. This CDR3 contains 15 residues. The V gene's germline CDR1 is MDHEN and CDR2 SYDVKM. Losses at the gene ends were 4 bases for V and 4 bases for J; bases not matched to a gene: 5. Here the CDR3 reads CASSSLAGGGETQYF. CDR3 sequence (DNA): TGTGCCAGCAGTTCCCTAGCGGGGGGAGGAGAGACCCAGTACTTC.